Each of the 28 T cell receptor beta chains below was sequenced from the same sample in a study of immune evolution from preneoplasia to lung adenocarcinoma. TCRdb's copy holds only in-frame clones and misses some; the assay was immunoSEQ multiplex PCR. The sample lists roughly 5,000 clones; about 78% were seen once. Sequenced sample: FFPE minimally invasive lung adenocarcinoma tissue. These receptors were collected from a person between 55 and 80 years old with lung adenocarcinoma.

The chain is built from TRBV5-4 and TRBJ1-4; 7 nucleotides match TRBD1. The CDR3 contains 15 residues. V gave up 0 bases and J gave up 5 bases; unmatched junction bases: 4. Germline values: CDR1 SGHNT, CDR2 YYREEE (reference sequence). CDR3 in amino acids: CASSLAGTENEKLFF. The CDR3 DNA follows: TGTGCCAGCAGCTTGGCCGGGACAGAGAATGAAAAACTGTTTTTT.

The chain couples TRBV7-2 to TRBJ2-1, with 8 bases identical to TRBD1. The germline gives CDR1 SGHTA, CDR2 FQGNSA. With 2 bases clipped from V and 6 bases from J, the junction kept 9 bases outside the gene matches. This CDR3 is built from 16 residues. In DNA, the CDR3 is TGTGCCAGCAGCTTAAGGGTCGGGACAGGCGGCAATGAGCAGTTCTTC. The encoded protein is CASSLRVGTGGNEQFF.

This chain links TRBV4-1 with TRBJ2-1; D may be TRBD2 (6 bases). Trimming pared 0 bases from V and 10 bases from J, leaving 10 bases between. CDR3 size: 13 residues. From germline, CDR1 is MGHRA and CDR2 YSYEKL. CDR3 in DNA: TGCGCCAGCAGCCAAGATGGGGGGTGGGAGCAGTTCTTC. Protein sequence: CASSQDGGWEQFF.

The chain has TRBV6-4 and TRBJ1-2; D uncertain. CDR3 length equals 13 residues. Germline V gene lookup returns CDR1 MRHNA and CDR2 SNTAGT. Between the trimmed V and J ends, which lost 4 bases and 2 bases, there was a span of 8 bases. CDR3 sequence (DNA): TGTGCCAGCAGTGTTGGATACAACTATGGCTACACCTTC. Translated: CASSVGYNYGYTF.

Of note for this clone: The junction departs from the called germline gene at one end, perhaps through a read error. The chain joins TRBV7-7 to TRBJ2-5; the D is unclear. Looked up from germline, CDR1 is SSHAT and CDR2 is FNYEAQ (reference sequence). The CDR3 contains 16 residues. This chain's CDR3 is CASSLGPGDTGETQYF. CDR3 DNA sequence: TGTGCTAGCAGCTTAGGTCCAGGCGACACCGGGGAGACCCAGTACTTC.

This clone occurred a few times. The chain uses TRBV9 and TRBJ2-7; either TRBD1 or TRBD2 may fit D (7 bases each). Germline-derived CDR1 and CDR2 are SGDLS and YYNGEE. There are 13 residues in the CDR3. The V end lost 1 base, the J end lost 7 bases, and 12 bases lay between the germline ends. The CDR3 protein is CASSVWQGGEQYF. CDR3 DNA sequence: TGTGCCAGCAGCGTATGGCAGGGGGGGGAGCAGTACTTC.

The chain is built from TRBV6-5 and TRBJ2-7, with D possibly being TRBD2 (6 bases). The CDR3 has 13 residues. Germline CDR1 and CDR2: MNHEY and SVGAGI. V gave up 2 bases and J gave up 3 bases, with 8 bases separating them. CDR3 DNA sequence: TGTGCCAGCAGTTACGGCGGGGTCTACGAGCAGTACTTC. Translation: CASSYGGVYEQYF.

For this clone: One end of the junction fails to match germline, which may point to a read error. Within the sample, other DNA sequences also encode this same CDR3. The CDR3 nucleotides read TGTGCCAGCAGCTCGACACTTAGCTCCTACGAACAGTACTTC. Translation: CASSSTLSSYEQYF. The chain uses TRBV11-3 and TRBJ2-7; no clear D. From germline, CDR1 is SGHNT and CDR2 YENEEA. This CDR3 spans 14 amino acids.

This sequence joins TRBV5-1 and TRBJ2-7; D may be TRBD2 (6 bases). CDR1 and CDR2 from the germline V gene are SGHRS and YFSETQ. Between the trimmed V and J ends, which lost 0 bases and 6 bases, there was a span of 13 bases. There are 14 residues in the CDR3. The chain's CDR3 is CASSLVGGNREQYF. Written as DNA, the CDR3 is TGCGCCAGCAGCTTGGTTGGAGGGAATCGCGAGCAGTACTTC.

The rearrangement joins TRBV6-6 to TRBJ1-1, with D maybe TRBD1 (6 bases). The CDR3 is 13 residues long. In germline, CDR1 is MNHNY, CDR2 SVGAGI (reference sequence). V was trimmed by 6 bases and J by 3 bases, leaving 11 bases between them. The CDR3 region has the DNA TGTGCCAGCAGCCTCAGACAGGACACTGAAGCTTTCTTT. Encoded protein: CASSLRQDTEAFF.

This clone was observed a handful of times. V gene TRBV19 combines with J gene TRBJ1-4, with D tentatively TRBD1 (5 bases). The CDR3 runs to 14 residues. Germline V CDR1 and CDR2: LNHDA, SQIVND (reference sequence). V was trimmed by 7 bases and J by 8 bases, leaving 17 bases between them. CDR3 sequence (DNA): TGTGCCAGTACCGTCGGCTCCGGGGCCGAAAAACTGTTTTTT. This translates into CASTVGSGAEKLFF.

The rearrangement links TRBV9 to TRBJ1-2, with D possibly matching TRBD1 (5 bases). The CDR3 covers 14 residues. V lost 1 base to trimming and J lost 4 bases, with 11 bases between them. CDR1 SGDLS and CDR2 YYNGEE come from the germline V gene. The CDR3 nucleotides are TGTGCCAGCAGCGTACAACGGGACGGCTATGGCTACACCTTC. As protein: CASSVQRDGYGYTF.

In DNA form, the CDR3 reads TGTGCCAGCAGCTTCCGGACCAACTCCTACAATGAGCAGTTCTTC. Amino acid sequence: CASSFRTNSYNEQFF. V gene TRBV7-8 combines with J gene TRBJ2-1; D gene unclear. Germline CDR1 is SGHVS and CDR2 is FQNEAQ. The V end was cut by 3 bases, the J end by 0 bases, with 9 bases between. This CDR3 contains 15 residues. The variable domain in full, completed from reference TRBV7-8 and TRBJ2-1, reads GAGVSQSPRYKVAKRGQDVALRCDPISGHVSLFWYQQALGQGPEFLTYFQNEAQLDKSGLPSDRFFAERPEGSVSTLKIQRTQQEDSAVYLCASSFRTNSYNEQFFGPGTRLTVL.

The chain employs TRBV7-3 and TRBJ2-5, with TRBD2 matching over 8 bases. Germline-derived CDR1 and CDR2 are SGHTA and FQGTGA. V lost 5 bases, J lost 5 bases, and 10 bases stayed unmatched. The CDR3 runs 15 residues. The CDR3 loop is CASSRGGAGQETQYF. CDR3 DNA sequence: TGTGCCAGCAGCCGGGGGGGTGCCGGTCAGGAGACCCAGTACTTC.

The chain uses TRBV6-1 and TRBJ1-1, with D possibly matching TRBD1 (5 bases). V was clipped by 10 bases and J by 4 bases, with 19 bases between them. The germline CDR1 and CDR2 sequences are MNHNS and SASEGT. The CDR3 covers 14 residues. The CDR3 protein is CATLGGTMSTEAFF. The CDR3 nucleotides read TGTGCCACCCTCGGTGGGACCATGAGCACTGAAGCTTTCTTT.

The V gene is TRBV7-2, the J gene TRBJ2-7; TRBD2 agrees at 8 bases. With 1 base clipped from V and 3 bases from J, the junction kept 8 bases outside the gene matches. CDR1 is SGHTA and CDR2 is FQGNSA in the germline V gene. This CDR3 comprises 16 residues. Here the CDR3 DNA reads TGTGCCAGCAGCTTAGGAGGCGGGACTAGTCTCTACGAGCAGTACTTC. Translation: CASSLGGGTSLYEQYF.

The chain couples TRBV5-1 to TRBJ1-6; D call uncertain. Germline values: CDR1 SGHRS, CDR2 YFSETQ. V was pared by 8 bases and J by 9 bases, with 15 bases between. The CDR3 totals 13 residues. Written as DNA, the CDR3 is TGCGCCAGGATACGAGCCCCGGGTTCACCCCTCCACTTT. This sequence encodes CARIRAPGSPLHF.

This chain links TRBV10-3 with TRBJ2-3, with TRBD2 identical over 9 bases. V shed 10 bases and J 2 bases; nucleotides not matched to a gene: 4. The CDR3 is made up of 13 amino acids. Germline CDR1 reads ENHRY; CDR2 reads SYGVKD. The CDR3 protein is CATGLAPTDTQYF. CDR3 nucleotide sequence: TGTGCCACCGGACTAGCGCCCACAGATACGCAGTATTTT.

The V gene is TRBV4-1, the J gene TRBJ2-5; TRBD2 agrees at 9 bases. Germline CDR1 and CDR2: MGHRA and YSYEKL. The CDR3 is 15 residues long. Trimming removed 4 bases from V and 5 bases from J; junction bases left unmatched: 8. The CDR3 nucleotides are TGCGCCAGCAGCCTTCAATTAGCGGGGGATGAGACCCAGTACTTC. Its translation is CASSLQLAGDETQYF.

The chain is built from TRBV6-4 and TRBJ2-6; unclear D gene. The length of the CDR3 is 16 residues. Germline CDR1 and CDR2: MRHNA and SNTAGT. Trimming shortened V by 4 bases and J by 0 bases, and 10 bases separated the two germline ends. CDR3 DNA: TGTGCCAGCAGTGCGACCGCGTTCTCTGGGGCCAACGTCCTGACTTTC. Protein sequence: CASSATAFSGANVLTF.

In its sample, this clone was seen once. V and J are TRBV19 and TRBJ2-3; 9 bases map to TRBD1. Per the germline V gene, CDR1 is LNHDA and CDR2 is SQIVND (reference sequence). Trimming at V came to 3 bases and at J to 3 bases, leaving 4 bases not matched to a gene. There are 15 residues in the CDR3. Here the CDR3 DNA reads TGTGCCAGTAGTATGTCGGACAGGGGAACAGATACGCAGTATTTT. Translating gives CASSMSDRGTDTQYF.

The chain joins TRBV10-3 to TRBJ2-5; D gene ambiguous. V dropped 2 bases and J dropped 1 base, with 8 bases sitting between them. Germline V gene lookup returns CDR1 ENHRY and CDR2 SYGVKD. There are 14 residues in the CDR3. The CDR3 DNA is TGTGCCATCAGTGAGCCGACCCTCCAAGAGACCCAGTACTTC. As protein: CAISEPTLQETQYF.

The V gene is TRBV19, the J gene TRBJ1-1; tentatively, D is TRBD1 (6 bases). Trimming pared 2 bases from V and 4 bases from J, leaving 14 bases between. Germline loops: CDR1 LNHDA, CDR2 SQIVND (reference sequence). This CDR3 is built from 15 residues. This chain's CDR3 is CASSIFGTLGTEAFF. Written as DNA, the CDR3 is TGTGCCAGTAGTATATTCGGGACACTGGGCACTGAAGCTTTCTTT.

The genes are TRBV30 and TRBJ1-1; D not certain. The V gene's germline CDR1 is GTSNPN and CDR2 SVGIG (reference sequence). Trimming shortened V by 2 bases and J by 7 bases, and 8 bases separated the two germline ends. The CDR3 sequence is 11 residues long. The CDR3 bases are TGTGCCTGGAGTTCGTTTGTTGAAGCTTTCTTT. Protein product: CAWSSFVEAFF.

The rearrangement uses TRBV4-1 and TRBJ1-6; the D gene is possibly TRBD1 (5 bases). Germline V gives CDR1 MGHRA, CDR2 YSYEKL. The CDR3 is 15 amino acids. V lost 0 bases, J lost 5 bases, and 8 bases lay in between. This chain's CDR3 is CASSQDGRDNSPLHF. In DNA, the CDR3 is TGCGCCAGCAGCCAAGACGGCAGGGATAATTCACCCCTCCACTTT.

This clone has more than one count but fewer than ten. V and J are TRBV5-6 and TRBJ2-3, with 10 bases aligning to TRBD2. Trimming removed 4 bases from V and 0 bases from J; junction bases left unmatched: 8. The CDR3 runs to 17 residues. CDR1 and CDR2 from the germline V gene are SGHDT and YYEEEE. CDR3 nucleotide sequence: TGTGCCAGCAGCCATCTACTAGCGGGGACTAGCACAGATACGCAGTATTTT. It yields the protein CASSHLLAGTSTDTQYF. The full variable domain, its missing parts supplied by reference TRBV5-6 and TRBJ2-3, is DAGVTQSPTHLIKTRGQQVTLRCSPKSGHDTVSWYQQALGQGPQFIFQYYEEEERQRGNFPDRFSGHQFPNYSSELNVNALLLGDSALYLCASSHLLAGTSTDTQYFGPGTRLTVL.

In this sample, this clone turned up a few times. The gene calls are TRBV13 and TRBJ2-7; D not resolved. This CDR3 has 14 residues. V gave up 2 bases and J gave up 2 bases, with 10 bases separating them. CDR1 is PRHDT, CDR2 FYEKMQ, per germline (reference sequence). The CDR3 nucleotides are TGTGCCAGCAGCTTAATACTAAACCCCTACGAGCAGTACTTC. Protein: CASSLILNPYEQYF.

The chain employs TRBV2 and TRBJ2-7, with 9 bases that match TRBD1. The CDR3 is made up of 15 amino acids. With V trimmed by 6 bases and J by 6 bases, 12 bases remained unmatched. Per germline, CDR1 SNHLY and CDR2 FYNNEI. CDR3 DNA sequence: TGTGCCAGCAGCCCGCGAGGGACAGGGATGGGCGAGCAGTACTTC. Protein sequence: CASSPRGTGMGEQYF.